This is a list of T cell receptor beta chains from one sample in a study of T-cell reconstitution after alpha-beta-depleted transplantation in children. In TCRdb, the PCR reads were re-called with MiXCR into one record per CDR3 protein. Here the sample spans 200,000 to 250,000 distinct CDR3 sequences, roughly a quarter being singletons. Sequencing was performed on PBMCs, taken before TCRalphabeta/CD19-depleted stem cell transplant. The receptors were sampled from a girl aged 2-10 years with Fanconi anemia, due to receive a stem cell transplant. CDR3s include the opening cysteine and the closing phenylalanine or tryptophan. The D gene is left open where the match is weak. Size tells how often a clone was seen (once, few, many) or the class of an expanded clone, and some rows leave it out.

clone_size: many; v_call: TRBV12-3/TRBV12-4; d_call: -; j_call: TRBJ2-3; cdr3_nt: TGTGCCAGCAGTTTTCTAGGGCCCACAGATACGCAGTATTTT; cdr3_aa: CASSFLGPTDTQYF
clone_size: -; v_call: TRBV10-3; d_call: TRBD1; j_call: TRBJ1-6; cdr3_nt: TGTGCCATCAGTGACAAGGGGGCGGATTCACCCCTCCACTTT; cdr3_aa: CAISDKGADSPLHF
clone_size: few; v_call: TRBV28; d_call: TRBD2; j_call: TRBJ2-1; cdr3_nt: TGTGCCAGCAGTTCAGCCTCTAGCGGGGGGGCAGGCGAGCAGTTCTTC; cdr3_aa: CASSSASSGGAGEQFF
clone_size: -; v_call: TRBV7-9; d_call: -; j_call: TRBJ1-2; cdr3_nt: TGTGCCAGCAGCTTGTCTTTGGAGGGCTACACCTTC; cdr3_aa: CASSLSLEGYTF
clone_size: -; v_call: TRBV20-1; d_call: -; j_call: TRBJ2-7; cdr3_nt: TGCAGTGCTAGAAGGATTCGGGCTAGAGGAGTGGGAGAGCAGTACTTC; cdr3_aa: CSARRIRARGVGEQYF
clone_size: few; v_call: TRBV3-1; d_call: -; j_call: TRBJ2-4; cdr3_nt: TGTGCCAGCAGCCAAGATGGGAAAAACATTCAGTACTTC; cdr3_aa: CASSQDGKNIQYF
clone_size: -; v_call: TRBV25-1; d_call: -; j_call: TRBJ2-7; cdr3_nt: TGTGCCAGCAGATCAGACAGCCGAACCTACGAGCAGTACTTC; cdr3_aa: CASRSDSRTYEQYF
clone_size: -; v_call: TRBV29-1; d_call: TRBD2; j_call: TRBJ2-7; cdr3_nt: TGCAGCGTGATAGCGGGGGGCCCCTACGAGCAGTACTTC; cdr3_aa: CSVIAGGPYEQYF
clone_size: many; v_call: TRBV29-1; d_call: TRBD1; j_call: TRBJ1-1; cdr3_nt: TGCAGCGTTGGACGGGACAGGGAAGCTTTCTTT; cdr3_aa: CSVGRDREAFF
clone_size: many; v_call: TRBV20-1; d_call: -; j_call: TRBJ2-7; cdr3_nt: TGCAGTGCTAGAGATTCGGCAGGGGAGATCGAGCAGTACTTC; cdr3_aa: CSARDSAGEIEQYF
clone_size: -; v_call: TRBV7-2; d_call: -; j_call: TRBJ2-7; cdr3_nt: TGTGCCAGCGGCCTAGCTTCTTACGAGCAGTACTTC; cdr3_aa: CASGLASYEQYF
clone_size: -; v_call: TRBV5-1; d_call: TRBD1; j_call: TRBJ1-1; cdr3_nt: TGCGCCAGCAGCGGAGGACAGGGGGACACTGAAGCTTTCTTT; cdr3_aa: CASSGGQGDTEAFF
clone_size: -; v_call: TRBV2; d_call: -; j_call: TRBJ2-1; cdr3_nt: TGTGCCAGCAGTGGGGGGACTGAGCAGTTCTTC; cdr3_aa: CASSGGTEQFF
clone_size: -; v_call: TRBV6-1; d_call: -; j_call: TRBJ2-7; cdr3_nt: TGTGCCAGCAGTCCTTTCGGGCTAGCAGCGTACGAGCAGTACTTC; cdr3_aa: CASSPFGLAAYEQYF
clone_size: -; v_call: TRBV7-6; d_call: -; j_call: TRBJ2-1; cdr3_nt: TGTGCCAGCAGCATCCCGGGACTCCCCTACAATGAGCAGTTCTTC; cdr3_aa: CASSIPGLPYNEQFF
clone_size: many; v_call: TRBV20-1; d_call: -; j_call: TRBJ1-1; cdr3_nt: TGCAGTGCCCAAAGGACCGCAAACACTGAAGCTTTCTTT; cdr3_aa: CSAQRTANTEAFF
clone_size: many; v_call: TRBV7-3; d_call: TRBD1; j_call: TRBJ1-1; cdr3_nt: TGTGCCAGCAGCCAGGGACAGGTGAACACTGAAGCTTTCTTT; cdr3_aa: CASSQGQVNTEAFF
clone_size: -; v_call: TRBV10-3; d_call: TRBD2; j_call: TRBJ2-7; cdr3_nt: TGTGCCATCCGAGGACTAGCGGGCCAGGAGCAGTACTTC; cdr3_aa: CAIRGLAGQEQYF
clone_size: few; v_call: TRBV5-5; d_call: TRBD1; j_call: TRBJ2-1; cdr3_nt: TGTGCCAGCAGATTCGACACCGGGACAGACAATGAGCAGTTCTTC; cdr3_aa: CASRFDTGTDNEQFF
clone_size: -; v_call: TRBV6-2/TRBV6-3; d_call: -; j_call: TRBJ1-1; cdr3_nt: TGTGCCAGCAGTTACCGCGTGGGGGTAGAGGCTTTCTTT; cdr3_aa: CASSYRVGVEAFF
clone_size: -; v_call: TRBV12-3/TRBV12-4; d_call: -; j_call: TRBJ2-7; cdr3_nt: TGTGCCAGCAGGGGGGACGAGCAGTACTTC; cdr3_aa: CASRGDEQYF
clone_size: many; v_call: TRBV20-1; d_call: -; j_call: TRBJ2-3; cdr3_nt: TGCAGTGCTAGTCCCAGCACAGATACGCAGTATTTT; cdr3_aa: CSASPSTDTQYF
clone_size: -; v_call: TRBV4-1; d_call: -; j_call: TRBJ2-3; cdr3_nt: TGCGCCAGCAGCCAAGTTTCGACTCGCACAGATACGCAGTATTTT; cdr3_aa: CASSQVSTRTDTQYF
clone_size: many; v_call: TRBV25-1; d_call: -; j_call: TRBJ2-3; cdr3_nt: TGTGCCAGCAGTGAATTTACTCCGTTCAGTACGCAGTATTTT; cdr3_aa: CASSEFTPFSTQYF
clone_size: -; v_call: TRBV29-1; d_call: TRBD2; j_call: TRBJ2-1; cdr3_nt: TGCAGCGTTGACGGCGGGGGGGACTACAATGAGCAGTTCTTC; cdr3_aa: CSVDGGGDYNEQFF
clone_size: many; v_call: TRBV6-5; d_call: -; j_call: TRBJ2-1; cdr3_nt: TGTGCCAGCAGTTACGCGGTGGATGAGCAGTTCTTC; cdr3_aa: CASSYAVDEQFF
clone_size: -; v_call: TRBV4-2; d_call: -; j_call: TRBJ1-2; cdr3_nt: TGTGCCAGCAGCCTACGAGGCGGCTCTACGTATGGCTACACCTTC; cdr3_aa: CASSLRGGSTYGYTF
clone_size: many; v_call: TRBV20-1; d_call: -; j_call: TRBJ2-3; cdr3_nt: TGCAGTGCGGGAGATCATCAAAGCACAGATACGCAGTATTTT; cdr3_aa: CSAGDHQSTDTQYF
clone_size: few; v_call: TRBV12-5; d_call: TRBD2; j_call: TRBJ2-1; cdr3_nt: TGTGCTAGTGGTTCCGGGACTAGCGGGGGTGAGCAGTTCTTC; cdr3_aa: CASGSGTSGGEQFF
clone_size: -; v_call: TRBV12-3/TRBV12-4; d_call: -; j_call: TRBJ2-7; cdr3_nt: TGTGCCAGCAGACGTTCCCGGGCCCTGGGCGAGCAGTACTTC; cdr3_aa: CASRRSRALGEQYF
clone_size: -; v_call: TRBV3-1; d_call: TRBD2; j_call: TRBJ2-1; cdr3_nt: TGTGCCAGCAGCCACTTATGGACTAGCGGGGGGGAGCAGTTCTTC; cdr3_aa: CASSHLWTSGGEQFF
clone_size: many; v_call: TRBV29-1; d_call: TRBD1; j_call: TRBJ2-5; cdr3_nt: TGCAGCATTCGGACAGGCCCGAAGGAGACCCAGTACTTC; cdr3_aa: CSIRTGPKETQYF
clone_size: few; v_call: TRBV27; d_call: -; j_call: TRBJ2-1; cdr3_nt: TGTGCCAGCGGTCTCACACCCAGCGAGCAGTTCTTC; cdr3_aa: CASGLTPSEQFF
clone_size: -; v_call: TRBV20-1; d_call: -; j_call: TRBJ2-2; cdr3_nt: TGCAGTGCTAGCAGGGTAGATGAGCTGTTTTTT; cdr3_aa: CSASRVDELFF
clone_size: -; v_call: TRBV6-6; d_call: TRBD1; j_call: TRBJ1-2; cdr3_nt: TGTGCCAGCAGTTACTCAGGGGGCCCTAACTATGGCTACACCTTC; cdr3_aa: CASSYSGGPNYGYTF
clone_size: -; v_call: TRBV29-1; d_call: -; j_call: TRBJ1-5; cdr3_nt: TGCAGCGTCACACAGGCTAATCAGCCCCAGCATTTT; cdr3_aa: CSVTQANQPQHF
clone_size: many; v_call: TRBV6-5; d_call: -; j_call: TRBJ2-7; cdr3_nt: TGTGCCAGCAGTACGGGTGGGGGGACCTACGAGCAGTACTTC; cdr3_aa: CASSTGGGTYEQYF
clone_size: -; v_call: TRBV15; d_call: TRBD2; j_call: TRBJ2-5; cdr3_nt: TGTGCCACCAGCAAGGGACTAGCGGTCGAGACCCAGTACTTC; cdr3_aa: CATSKGLAVETQYF
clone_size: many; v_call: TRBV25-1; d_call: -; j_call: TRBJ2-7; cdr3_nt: TGTGCCAGCAGTAACGGACGGGGATCCTACGAGCAGTACTTC; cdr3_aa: CASSNGRGSYEQYF
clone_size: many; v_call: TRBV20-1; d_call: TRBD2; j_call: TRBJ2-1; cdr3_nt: TGCAGTGCTCTCCTAGCGGGATTCAATGAGCAGTTCTTC; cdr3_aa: CSALLAGFNEQFF
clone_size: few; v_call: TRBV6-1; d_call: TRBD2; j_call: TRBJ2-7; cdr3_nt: TGTGCCAGCAGAGTTTTTAGCGGGAGGACCCCCTACGAGCAGTACTTC; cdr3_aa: CASRVFSGRTPYEQYF
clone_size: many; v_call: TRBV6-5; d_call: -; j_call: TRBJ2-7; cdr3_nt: TGTGCCAGCAGTTTATCATCTGGACACTACGAGCAGTACTTC; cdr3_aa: CASSLSSGHYEQYF